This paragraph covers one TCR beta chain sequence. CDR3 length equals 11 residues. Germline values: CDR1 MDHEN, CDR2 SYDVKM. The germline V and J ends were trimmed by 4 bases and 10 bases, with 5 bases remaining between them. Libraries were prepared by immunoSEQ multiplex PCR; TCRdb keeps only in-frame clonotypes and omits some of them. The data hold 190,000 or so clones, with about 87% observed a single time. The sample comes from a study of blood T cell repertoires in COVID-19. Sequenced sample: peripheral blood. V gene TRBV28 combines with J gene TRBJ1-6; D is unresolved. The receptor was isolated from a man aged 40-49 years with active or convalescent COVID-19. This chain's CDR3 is CASSSVSPLHF. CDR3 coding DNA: TGTGCCAGCAGTTCCGTCTCACCCCTCCACTTT.